This TCR beta chain was sequenced in a study of Ad26.COV2.S vaccination and SARS-CoV-2 variants. The treatment is: 15 to 20 received Ad26.COV2.S at low or high dose, single or two shots; roughly five received placebo; per-sample allocation not given. Material that was analyzed had been drawn on day 63 after the first vaccine or placebo injection. Profiling relied on immunoSEQ multiplex PCR, and the TCRdb table lists in-frame clones only, not all of them. Of around 310,000 clones in the sample, approximately 87% were seen once. The germline CDR1 and CDR2 sequences are MNHEY and SVGAGI. Trimming removed 7 bases at V and 2 bases at J, with 11 bases between. This CDR3 region has 14 residues.

The chain couples TRBV6-5 to TRBJ2-2; D unclear. The clonotype was recovered from a person aged 18-65 years who received the Ad26.COV2.S COVID-19 vaccine or a placebo. The sequencing used peripheral blood, collected in a trial of Ad26.COV2.S vaccine versus placebo. CDR3 nucleotides: TGTGCCAGCAAACGAACAGCCAACACCGGGGAGCTGTTTTTT. It translates to CASKRTANTGELFF.